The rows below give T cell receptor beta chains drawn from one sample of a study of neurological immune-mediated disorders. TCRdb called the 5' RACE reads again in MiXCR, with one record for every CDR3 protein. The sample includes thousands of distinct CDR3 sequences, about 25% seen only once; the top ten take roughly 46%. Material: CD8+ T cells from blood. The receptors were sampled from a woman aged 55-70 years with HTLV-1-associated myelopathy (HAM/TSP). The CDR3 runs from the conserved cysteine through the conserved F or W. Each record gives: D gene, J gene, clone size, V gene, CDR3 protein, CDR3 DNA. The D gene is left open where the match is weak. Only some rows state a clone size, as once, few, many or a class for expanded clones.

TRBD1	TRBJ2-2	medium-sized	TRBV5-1	CASSEGQGTLHTGELFF	TGCGCCAGCAGCGAGGGACAGGGAACCCTTCACACCGGGGAGCTGTTTTTT
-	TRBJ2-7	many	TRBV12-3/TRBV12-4	CASSPKSAGYEQYF	TGTGCCAGCAGTCCAAAAAGCGCGGGCTACGAGCAGTACTTC
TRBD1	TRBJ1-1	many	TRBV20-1	CRADRGNTEAFF	TGCAGGGCTGACAGGGGGAACACTGAAGCTTTCTTT
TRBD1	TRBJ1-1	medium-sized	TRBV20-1	CSARYRPGTGSIREAFF	TGCAGTGCCCGGTATCGCCCCGGGACAGGTTCAATCAGGGAAGCTTTCTTT
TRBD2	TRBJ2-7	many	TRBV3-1	CASSQPLAGGYEQYF	TGTGCCAGCAGCCAACCACTAGCGGGAGGCTACGAGCAGTACTTC
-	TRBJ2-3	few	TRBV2	CASSEGTASTDTQYF	TGTGCCAGCAGTGAAGGGACAGCTAGCACAGATACGCAGTATTTT
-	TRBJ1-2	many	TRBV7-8	CASSLNIGASYGYTF	TGTGCCAGCAGCTTAAATATTGGGGCCAGCTATGGCTACACCTTC
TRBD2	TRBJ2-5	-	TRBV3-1	CASSQEGGELTQETQYF	TGTGCCAGCAGCCAAGAGGGAGGGGAGCTGACCCAAGAGACCCAGTACTTC
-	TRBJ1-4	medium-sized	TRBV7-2	CASSLAGGFEKLFF	TGTGCCAGCAGCTTAGCAGGGGGTTTTGAAAAACTGTTTTTT
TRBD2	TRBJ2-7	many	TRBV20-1	CSARDRGLADDEQYF	TGCAGTGCTAGAGATAGGGGACTAGCGGACGACGAGCAGTACTTC
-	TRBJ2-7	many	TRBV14	CASSQDPNYEQYF	TGTGCCAGCAGCCAAGATCCGAACTACGAGCAGTACTTC
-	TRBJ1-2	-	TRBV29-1	CSVEETGRRGYTF	TGCAGCGTTGAAGAAACGGGGAGACGGGGCTACACCTTC
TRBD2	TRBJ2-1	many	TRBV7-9	CASSPATSGRLYNEQFF	TGTGCCAGCAGCCCTGCGACTAGCGGGAGACTCTACAATGAGCAGTTCTTC
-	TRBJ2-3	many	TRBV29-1	CSVPRGFTDTQYF	TGCAGCGTCCCTAGGGGCTTTACAGATACGCAGTATTTT
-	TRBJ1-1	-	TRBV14	CASSQGVALMNTEAFF	TGTGCCAGCAGCCAAGGGGTCGCACTAATGAACACTGAAGCTTTCTTT
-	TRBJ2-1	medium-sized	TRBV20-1	CSARDALRGGTEQFF	TGCAGTGCTAGAGATGCGTTGAGGGGGGGGACTGAGCAGTTCTTC
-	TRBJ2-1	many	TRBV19	CASSMGEGGFEQFF	TGTGCCAGTAGTATGGGGGAGGGGGGTTTTGAGCAGTTCTTC
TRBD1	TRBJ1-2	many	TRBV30	CAWSPTGGVEGYTF	TGTGCCTGGAGCCCGACAGGGGGAGTCGAGGGCTACACCTTC
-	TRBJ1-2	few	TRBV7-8	CASSLETGGIYGYTF	TGTGCCAGCAGCTTAGAAACAGGAGGGATCTATGGCTACACCTTC
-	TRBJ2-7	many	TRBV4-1	CASSQVGAEQYF	TGCGCCAGCAGCCAAGTCGGGGCTGAGCAGTACTTC
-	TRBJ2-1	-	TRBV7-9	CASKEDRANEQFF	TGTGCCAGCAAGGAGGACAGAGCCAATGAGCAGTTCTTC
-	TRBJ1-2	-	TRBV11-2	CASSLRTYGYTF	TGTGCCAGCAGCCTGAGGACCTATGGCTACACCTTC
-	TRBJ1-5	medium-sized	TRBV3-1	CASSQATGLQPQHF	TGTGCCAGCAGCCAAGCCACCGGTTTGCAGCCCCAGCATTTT
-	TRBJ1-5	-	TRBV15	CSNQPQHF	TGTAGCAATCAGCCCCAGCATTTT
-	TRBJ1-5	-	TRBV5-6	CASSLVGTNQPQHF	TGTGCCAGCAGCTTGGTTGGTACTAATCAGCCCCAGCATTTT
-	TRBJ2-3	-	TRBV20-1	CSASSDDTQYF	TGCAGTGCTAGTTCAGATGATACGCAGTATTTT